This entry lists 17 T cell receptor beta chains sequenced from one sample in a study of T-cell memory formation after mild COVID-19. MiXCR was run by TCRdb on the 5' RACE reads, yielding one entry per CDR3 protein. The sample consists of about 400,000 distinct CDR3 sequences, roughly 17% of them appearing once. Material: PBMCs or a T cell subset sorted from them (not recorded which). The receptors derive from a young man who had mild COVID-19 (a few samples of this study predate the infection). Cell type and time point are not known.

There are a few counts of this clonotype. This chain uses TRBV6-5 with TRBJ1-1; no definite D call. The V end lost 2 bases, the J end lost 0 bases, and 10 bases lay between the germline ends. The germline V gene has CDR1 MNHEY and CDR2 SVGAGI. The CDR3 consists of 15 residues. The CDR3: CASSYEGALNTEAFF. The CDR3 DNA follows: TGTGCCAGCAGTTACGAGGGAGCACTGAACACTGAAGCTTTCTTT.

This clonotype was observed a handful of times. The chain has TRBV6-2 or TRBV6-3 and TRBJ2-7, with D possibly TRBD2 on 6 matching bases. The CDR3 length is 14 residues. The germline V gene encodes CDR1 MNHEY and CDR2 SVGEGT. The ends were cut back, 7 bases at V and 0 bases at J, with 13 bases in the middle. Here the CDR3 reads CASTGTAASYEQYV. Written as DNA, the CDR3 is TGTGCCAGCACCGGGACTGCTGCCTCCTACGAGCAGTACGTC.

The chain is built from TRBV6-2 or TRBV6-3 and TRBJ2-7; the D gene is possibly TRBD1 (5 bases). The germline V and J ends were trimmed by 10 bases and 5 bases, with 12 bases remaining between them. The germline V gene encodes CDR1 MNHEY and CDR2 SVGEGT. The CDR3 length is 11 residues. In DNA, the CDR3 is TGTGCCATAACCGACAGCCACGAGCAGTACTTC. Amino acid sequence: CAITDSHEQYF.

This chain connects TRBV4-3 to TRBJ2-5; D could derive from TRBD1 or TRBD2 (6 bases each). The CDR3 covers 15 residues. Germline CDR1 LGHNA, CDR2 YSLEER. V shed 0 bases and J shed 5 bases, with 13 bases lying between them. CDR3 nucleotide sequence: TGCGCCAGCAGCCAAGATATCGGGGGCCGGGAGACCCAGTACTTC. Its translation is CASSQDIGGRETQYF.

As to this clonotype: A clone one base away is much larger, so this may be a read error. The chain recombines TRBV21-1 with TRBJ1-6. TRBV21-1 is a listed pseudogene. The CDR3 covers 15 residues. The CDR3 region is CASSKPDIANSPLHF. The CDR3 DNA follows: TGTGCCAGCAGCAAACCGGACATAGCAAATTCACCCCTCCACTTT.

This clonotype was detected only a few times. The chain uses TRBV5-1 and TRBJ1-6, with a weak D call TRBD1 (5 bases). Germline V gene sequence: CDR1 SGHRS, CDR2 YFSETQ. This CDR3 is 15 amino acids long. V lost 0 bases and J lost 7, with 11 bases in between. The CDR3 sequence: CASSLDSTVNSPLHF. The CDR3 bases are TGCGCCAGCAGCTTGGATTCGACAGTAAATTCACCCCTCCACTTT.

This clonotype turned up a few times. V gene TRBV20-1 combines with J gene TRBJ1-5; D unclear. The V end lost 0 bases, the J end lost 5 bases, and 17 bases lay between the germline ends. Per germline, CDR1 DFQATT and CDR2 SNEGSKA (reference sequence). The CDR3 is made up of 16 amino acids. The CDR3 loop reads CSARDRRNGMHQPQHF. The CDR3 nucleotides are TGCAGTGCTAGAGATCGGAGAAACGGGATGCATCAGCCCCAGCATTTT.

The chain recombines TRBV20-1 with TRBJ2-5; 9 bases match TRBD2. This CDR3 has 14 amino acids. The V gene end was trimmed by 6 bases and the J gene end by 3 bases; junction bases not matched to a gene: 8. The germline V gene encodes CDR1 DFQATT and CDR2 SNEGSKA (reference sequence). The chain's CDR3 is CSARGSSGEETQYF. In DNA form, the CDR3 reads TGCAGTGCCAGGGGGTCTAGCGGGGAAGAGACCCAGTACTTC.

This clonotype was counted a few times. The chain joins TRBV7-9 to TRBJ2-5; the D gene is possibly TRBD1 (6 bases). This CDR3 has 15 residues. Trimming pared 5 bases from V and 3 bases from J, leaving 16 bases between. In germline, CDR1 is SEHNR, CDR2 FQNEAQ (reference sequence). The CDR3 region has the DNA TGTGCCAGCAGCCCCCCTTGGACAGTTAAAGAGACCCAGTACTTC. Amino acids: CASSPPWTVKETQYF.

This chain links TRBV11-2 with TRBJ1-5; a weak D match, TRBD1 (5 bases). Per the germline V gene, CDR1 is SGHAT and CDR2 is FQNNGV. V gave up 3 bases and J gave up 5 bases, with 14 bases separating them. This CDR3 comprises 15 residues. The chain's CDR3 is CASSFFPGRDQPQHF. CDR3 nucleotides: TGTGCCAGCAGCTTCTTTCCGGGGCGGGATCAGCCCCAGCATTTT.

This clonotype was counted between two and nine times. This rearrangement joins TRBV4-1 to TRBJ1-1; TRBD1 matches 8 bases. Germline assignment: CDR1 MGHRA and CDR2 YSYEKL. V dropped 1 base and J dropped 4; count of bases not matched to a gene: 5. The CDR3 is 15 amino acids. CDR3: CASSQALRGLTEAFF. For the CDR3, the DNA is TGCGCCAGCAGCCAAGCTCTCAGGGGGCTCACTGAAGCTTTCTTT.

The table lists this clonotype with a few counts. The chain recombines TRBV7-6 with TRBJ2-7, with TRBD1 matching 10 bases. The germline V gene encodes CDR1 SGHVS and CDR2 FNYEAQ. CDR3 length equals 17 residues. With 3 bases clipped from V and 0 bases from J, the junction kept 8 bases outside the gene matches. For the CDR3, the DNA is TGTGCCAGCAGCTTTTCCCGGACAGGGGGGAGCTCCTACGAGCAGTACTTC. It yields the protein CASSFSRTGGSSYEQYF.

The chain is built from TRBV6-2 or TRBV6-3 and TRBJ2-1, with 9 bases lining up with TRBD1. J was trimmed by 9 bases and V by 6 bases; bases with no gene match: 12. The CDR3 sequence is 15 residues long. Germline CDR1 reads MNHEY; CDR2 reads SVGEGT. CDR3 loop: CASRPRDRVSIEQFF. The CDR3 region has the DNA TGTGCCAGCAGACCACGGGACAGGGTCTCAATTGAGCAGTTCTTC.

The chain joins TRBV6-6 to TRBJ1-5, with 7 bases that match TRBD1. Germline assignment: CDR1 MNHNY and CDR2 SVGAGI (reference sequence). This CDR3 region has 14 residues. V shed 10 bases, J shed 6 bases, and the junction held 12 bases outside the gene matches. CDR3 in amino acids: CATTRGNLGQPQHF. Here the CDR3 DNA reads TGTGCCACTACCAGGGGGAATCTAGGTCAGCCCCAGCATTTT.

This sequence joins TRBV12-3 or TRBV12-4 and TRBJ1-1; D not resolved. The length of the CDR3 is 15 residues. V lost 7 bases and J 3 bases, leaving 18 bases between the germline ends. This chain's CDR3 is CASTRTVGLDTEAFF. CDR3 nucleotide sequence: TGTGCCAGCACCAGAACGGTGGGTTTAGACACTGAAGCTTTCTTT.

This clonotype showed up just a few times. The rearrangement uses TRBV12-5 and TRBJ2-1; 7 bases agree with TRBD1. The V segment lost 5 bases and the J segment 3 bases; nucleotides outside the gene matches: 4. The CDR3 sequence is 14 residues long. The germline gives CDR1 LGHNT, CDR2 FRNRAP. In DNA, the CDR3 is TGTGCTAGTGGTCGATGGGACAGCTACAATGAGCAGTTCTTC. Protein product: CASGRWDSYNEQFF.

Only a few counts were recorded for this clonotype. The rearrangement uses TRBV5-1 and TRBJ2-5; unclear D gene. Germline CDR1 and CDR2: SGHRS and YFSETQ. The V end was cut by 2 bases, the J end by 4 bases, with 21 bases between. The CDR3 extends over 17 amino acids. This CDR3 reads CASSLLERTYAGETQYF. In DNA form, the CDR3 reads TGCGCCAGCAGCTTATTAGAACGGACGTATGCAGGAGAGACCCAGTACTTC. The entire variable domain, with the rest obtained from reference TRBV5-1 and TRBJ2-5, is as follows: KAGVTQTPRYLIKTRGQQVTLSCSPISGHRSVSWYQQTPGQGLQFLFEYFSETQRNKGNFPGRFSGRQFSNSRSEMNVSTLELGDSALYLCASSLLERTYAGETQYFGPGTRLLVL.